This TCR beta chain was documented in a study of cytomegalovirus exposure and HLA in healthy donors. Overall study results and limits: At a 0.05 false discovery rate, a later analysis found some 17,000 TCR beta sequences to be associated with HLA alleles.

All the people who gave samples were healthy bone marrow donors. This CDR3 is built from 15 residues. J gave up 5 bases and V 4 bases, and 8 bases lay outside the gene matches. From germline, CDR1 is KGHSH and CDR2 LQKENI. Primers: 60 Vbeta forward and 13 Jbeta reverse. The authors' processing: A later analysis tallied approximately 78 million unique TCR beta chains, about 11 million of them shared. Repertoires were generated with immunoSEQ multiplex PCR, while TCRdb's copy carries only in-frame clones and drops some. The V and J calls and clone size come from that table; D and trimming were worked out from the DNA. The clone table shows over 55,000 clones, with the ten largest holding roughly 4%. On this clone itself: Its antigen remains unknown.

Input material: PBMCs. The origin of this receptor is a male donor in good health and CMV-seronegative. The genes are TRBV18 and TRBJ2-5, with TRBD1 matching over 9 bases. The CDR3, as DNA: TGTGCCAGCTCACTACAGGGGGCGGCGAAGGAGACCCAGTACTTC. This translates into CASSLQGAAKETQYF.